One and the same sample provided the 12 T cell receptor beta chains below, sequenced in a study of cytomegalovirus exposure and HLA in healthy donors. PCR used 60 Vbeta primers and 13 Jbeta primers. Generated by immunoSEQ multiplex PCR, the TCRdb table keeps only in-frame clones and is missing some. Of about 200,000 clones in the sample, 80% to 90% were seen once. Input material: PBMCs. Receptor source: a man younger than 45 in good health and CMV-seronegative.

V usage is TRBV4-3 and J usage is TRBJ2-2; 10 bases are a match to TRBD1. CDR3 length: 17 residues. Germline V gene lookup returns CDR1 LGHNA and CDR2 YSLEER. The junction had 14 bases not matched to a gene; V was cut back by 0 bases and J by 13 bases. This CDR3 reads CASSQDWPDRGRKGLFF. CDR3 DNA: TGCGCCAGCAGCCAAGATTGGCCTGACAGGGGGCGGAAGGGGCTGTTTTTT.

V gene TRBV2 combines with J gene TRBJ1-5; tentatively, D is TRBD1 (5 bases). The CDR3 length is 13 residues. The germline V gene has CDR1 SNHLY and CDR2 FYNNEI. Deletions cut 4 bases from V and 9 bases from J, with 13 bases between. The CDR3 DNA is TGTGCCAGCAGTGCAGGGATAATCAGGCCCCAGCATTTT. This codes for CASSAGIIRPQHF.

In nucleotides, the CDR3 is TGTGCCAGCAAACCCCCAGGGGCAGGTGGAAACACCATATATTTT. This codes for CASKPPGAGGNTIYF. The rearrangement joins TRBV10-3 to TRBJ1-3; tentatively, D is TRBD1 (6 bases). CDR1 and CDR2 from the germline V gene are ENHRY and SYGVKD. The CDR3 spans 15 residues. The germline V and J ends were trimmed by 10 bases and 3 bases, with 19 bases remaining between them.

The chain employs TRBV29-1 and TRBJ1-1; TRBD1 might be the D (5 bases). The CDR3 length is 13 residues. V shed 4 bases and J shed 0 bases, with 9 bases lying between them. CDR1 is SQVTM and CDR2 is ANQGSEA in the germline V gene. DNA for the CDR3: TGCAGCGTTGGCAGGGTACTGAACACTGAAGCTTTCTTT. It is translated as CSVGRVLNTEAFF.

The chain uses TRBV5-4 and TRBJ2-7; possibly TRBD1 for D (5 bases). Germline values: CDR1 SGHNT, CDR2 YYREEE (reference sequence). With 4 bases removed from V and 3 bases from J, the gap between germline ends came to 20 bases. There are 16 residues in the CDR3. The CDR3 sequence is CASSLAGLTRGYEQYF. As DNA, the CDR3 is TGTGCCAGCAGCCTGGCCGGGCTTACAAGGGGCTACGAGCAGTACTTC.

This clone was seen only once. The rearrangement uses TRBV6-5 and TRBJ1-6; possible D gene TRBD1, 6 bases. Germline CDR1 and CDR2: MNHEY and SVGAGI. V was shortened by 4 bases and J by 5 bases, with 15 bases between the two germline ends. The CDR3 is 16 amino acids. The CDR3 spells CASSFDADSHNSPLHF. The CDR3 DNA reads TGTGCCAGCAGTTTCGACGCGGACAGCCATAATTCACCCCTCCACTTT.

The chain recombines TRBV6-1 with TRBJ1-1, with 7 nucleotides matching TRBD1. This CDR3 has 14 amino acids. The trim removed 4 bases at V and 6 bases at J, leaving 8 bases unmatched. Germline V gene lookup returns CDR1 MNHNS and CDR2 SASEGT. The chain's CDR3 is CASSGSDRSAEAFF. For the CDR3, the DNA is TGTGCCAGCAGTGGATCGGACAGGAGCGCTGAAGCTTTCTTT.

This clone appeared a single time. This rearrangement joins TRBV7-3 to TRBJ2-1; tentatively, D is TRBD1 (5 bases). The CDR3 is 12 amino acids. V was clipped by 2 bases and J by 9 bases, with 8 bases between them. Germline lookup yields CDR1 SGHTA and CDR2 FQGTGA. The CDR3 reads CASSLWGSEQFF. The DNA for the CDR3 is TGTGCCAGCAGCTTATGGGGCAGTGAGCAGTTCTTC. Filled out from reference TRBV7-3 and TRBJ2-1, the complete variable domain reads GAGVSQTPSNKVTEKGKYVELRCDPISGHTALYWYRQSLGQGPEFLIYFQGTGAADDSGLPNDRFFAVRPEGSVSTLKIQRTERGDSAVYLCASSLWGSEQFFGPGTRLTVL.

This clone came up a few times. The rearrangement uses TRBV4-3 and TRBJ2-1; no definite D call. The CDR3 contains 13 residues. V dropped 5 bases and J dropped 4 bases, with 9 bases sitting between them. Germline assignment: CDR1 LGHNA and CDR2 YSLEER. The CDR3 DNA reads TGCGCCAGCAGCAACCTAGGTTACAATGAGCAGTTCTTC. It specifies CASSNLGYNEQFF.

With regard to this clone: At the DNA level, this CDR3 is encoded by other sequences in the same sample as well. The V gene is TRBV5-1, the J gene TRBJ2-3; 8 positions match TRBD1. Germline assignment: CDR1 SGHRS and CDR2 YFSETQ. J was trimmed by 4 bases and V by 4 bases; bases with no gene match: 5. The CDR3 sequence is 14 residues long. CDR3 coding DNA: TGCGCCAGCAGCCCAGGACAGGGCCCAGATACGCAGTATTTT. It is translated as CASSPGQGPDTQYF.

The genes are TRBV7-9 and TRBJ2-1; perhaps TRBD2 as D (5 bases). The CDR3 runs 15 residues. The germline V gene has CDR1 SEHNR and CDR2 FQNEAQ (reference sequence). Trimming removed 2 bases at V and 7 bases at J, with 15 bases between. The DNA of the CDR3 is TGTGCCAGCAGCTTATGGTCTAGCATGAAAAATGAGCAGTTCTTC. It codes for CASSLWSSMKNEQFF. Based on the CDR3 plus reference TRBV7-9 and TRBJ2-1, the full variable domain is DTGVSQNPRHKITKRGQNVTFRCDPISEHNRLYWYRQTLGQGPEFLTYFQNEAQLEKSRLLSDRFSAERPKGSFSTLEIQRTEQGDSAMYLCASSLWSSMKNEQFFGPGTRLTVL.

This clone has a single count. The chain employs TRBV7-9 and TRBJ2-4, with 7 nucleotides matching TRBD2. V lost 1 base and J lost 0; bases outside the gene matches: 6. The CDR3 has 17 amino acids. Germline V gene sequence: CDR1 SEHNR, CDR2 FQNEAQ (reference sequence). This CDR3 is CASSLGGGGIAKNIQYF. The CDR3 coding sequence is TGTGCCAGCAGCTTAGGCGGCGGGGGAATAGCCAAAAACATTCAGTACTTC.